The 9 T cell receptor beta chains listed next were all sequenced from one sample in a study of blood T cells in healthy people across ages. Sample-barcoded 5' priming and a J-beta primer mix drove a second PCR of roughly 7 to 11 cycles. TCRdb re-called the 5' RACE reads through MiXCR, storing one row per CDR3 protein. The table lists 1.4 million to 1.5 million distinct CDR3 sequences, 42% of them singletons. The specimen was blood. The receptors here all came from a woman aged 18-29 years in good health.

This clonotype was counted between two and nine times. The rearrangement uses TRBV7-2 and TRBJ2-7; 8 bases line up with TRBD2. This CDR3 is 17 amino acids long. Per germline, CDR1 SGHTA and CDR2 FQGNSA. With V trimmed by 1 base and J by 1 base, 9 bases remained unmatched. CDR3 DNA sequence: TGTGCCAGCAGCTTAGAGGGGCTAGCGGGTGGTTCCTACGAGCAGTACTTC. Protein product: CASSLEGLAGGSYEQYF.

This clonotype was observed a handful of times. V and J are TRBV24-1 and TRBJ2-3; 12 bases fit TRBD2. V shed 3 bases and J 4 bases; nucleotides not matched to a gene: 4. The length of the CDR3 is 16 residues. CDR1 KGHDR and CDR2 SFDVKD come from the germline V gene. In DNA, the CDR3 is TGTGCCACCAGTGATACCCGACTAGCGGGGGCAGATACGCAGTATTTT. Residues: CATSDTRLAGADTQYF.

This clonotype was observed a handful of times. The J gene is TRBJ2-1, the V gene TRBV20-1; TRBD2 matches 10 bases. The CDR3 has 15 residues. Germline V gene sequence: CDR1 DFQATT, CDR2 SNEGSKA (reference sequence). Trimming at V came to 4 bases and at J to 6 bases, leaving 9 bases not matched to a gene. The CDR3 bases are TGCAGTGCTATCACCGGGACTAGCGTTGGCAATGAGCAGTTCTTC. Its translation: CSAITGTSVGNEQFF.

Remarks on this clonotype: The junction and the germline gene differ at one end; a read error may be behind it. The V gene is TRBV4-1, the J gene TRBJ2-5; 8 nucleotides match TRBD1. The CDR3 spans 16 residues. In germline, CDR1 is MGHRA, CDR2 YSYEKL. The CDR3 DNA is TGCGCCGGCAGAAACCACCAGGGGGCCGGCCAAGAGACCCAGTACTTC. This sequence encodes CAGRNHQGAGQETQYF.

This clonotype was picked up a small number of times. The CDR3 reads CAGAGGQYGYTF. CDR3 sequence (DNA): TGTGCCGGTGCAGGGGGGCAGTATGGCTACACCTTC. V gene TRBV7-9 combines with J gene TRBJ1-2, with 7 bases lining up with TRBD1. Germline V gene lookup returns CDR1 SEHNR and CDR2 FQNEAQ (reference sequence). The length of the CDR3 is 12 residues. With V trimmed by 11 bases and J by 5 bases, 8 bases remained unmatched.

This clonotype appeared a few times. The V gene is TRBV10-3, the J gene TRBJ2-1, with 7 bases matching TRBD1. The CDR3 is 13 amino acids. CDR1 and CDR2 (germline): ENHRY, SYGVKD. The trim removed 2 bases at V and 8 bases at J, leaving 3 bases unmatched. The CDR3 loop is CAISESQGDEQFF. Written as DNA, the CDR3 is TGTGCCATCAGTGAGAGTCAGGGGGATGAGCAGTTCTTC.

The sample holds a few counts of this clonotype. The chain links TRBV28 to TRBJ1-6; the D is unclear. The CDR3 spans 14 residues. V lost 5 bases and J 8 bases, leaving 13 bases between the germline ends. Per the germline V gene, CDR1 is MDHEN and CDR2 is SYDVKM. CDR3 in amino acids: CASSPSLVHSPLHF. The DNA of the CDR3 is TGTGCCAGCAGTCCATCCCTGGTTCATTCACCCCTCCACTTT.

This CDR3 is CASSHKAGQTYEQYF. As DNA, the CDR3 is TGTGCCAGCAGCCATAAAGCGGGACAGACCTACGAGCAGTACTTC. The J gene is TRBJ2-7, the V gene TRBV7-8; D assignment may be TRBD1 or TRBD2 (7 bases each). Trimming removed 5 bases at V and 2 bases at J, with 16 bases between. The length of the CDR3 is 15 residues. CDR1 and CDR2 from the germline V gene are SGHVS and FQNEAQ.

The chain links TRBV10-3 to TRBJ1-4, with 9 bases matching TRBD1. V shed 10 bases and J 0 bases; nucleotides not matched to a gene: 3. This CDR3 is 14 amino acids long. The germline V gene has CDR1 ENHRY and CDR2 SYGVKD. The CDR3, as DNA: TGTGCCACGAGGACAGGGGCAACTAATGAAAAACTGTTTTTT. Its translation is CATRTGATNEKLFF.